The T cell receptor beta chain described here comes from a study of shared clonotypes between healthy human individuals. Libraries were prepared by immunoSEQ multiplex PCR; TCRdb keeps only in-frame clonotypes and omits some of them. Here the sample spans over a million clones, about 75% being singletons. The CDR3 consists of 9 residues. V was clipped by 8 bases and J by 7 bases, with 5 bases between them. In germline, CDR1 is MDHEN, CDR2 SYDVKM. The clonotype was recovered from a man between 18 and 29 years old in good health. This chain joins TRBV28 and TRBJ1-2; no reliable D call. The sequenced sample consisted of memory CD4+ T cells sorted from blood. Subset of the sample: CD45RA-negative fraction. CDR3 DNA sequence: TGTGCCAGCGGACGTGGCTACACCTTC. Its translation: CASGRGYTF.